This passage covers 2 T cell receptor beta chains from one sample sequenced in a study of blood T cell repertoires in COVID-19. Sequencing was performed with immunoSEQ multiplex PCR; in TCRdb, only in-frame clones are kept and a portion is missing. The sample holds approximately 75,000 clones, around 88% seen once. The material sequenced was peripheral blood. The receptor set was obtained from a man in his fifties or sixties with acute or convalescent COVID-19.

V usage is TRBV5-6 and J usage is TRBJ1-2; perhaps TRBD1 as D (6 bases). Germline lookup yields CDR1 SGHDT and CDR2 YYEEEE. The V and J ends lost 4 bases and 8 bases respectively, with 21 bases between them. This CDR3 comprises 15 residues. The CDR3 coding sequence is TGTGCCAGCAGCCGACCCTTCGGACAGATGGAGGGCTACACCTTC. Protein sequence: CASSRPFGQMEGYTF.

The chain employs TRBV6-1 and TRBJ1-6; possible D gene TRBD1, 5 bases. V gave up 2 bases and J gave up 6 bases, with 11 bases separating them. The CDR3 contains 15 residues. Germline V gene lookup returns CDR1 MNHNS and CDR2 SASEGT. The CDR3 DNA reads TGTGCCAGCAGTGAATTCCCGGGACTTAATTCACCCCTCCACTTT. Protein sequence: CASSEFPGLNSPLHF.